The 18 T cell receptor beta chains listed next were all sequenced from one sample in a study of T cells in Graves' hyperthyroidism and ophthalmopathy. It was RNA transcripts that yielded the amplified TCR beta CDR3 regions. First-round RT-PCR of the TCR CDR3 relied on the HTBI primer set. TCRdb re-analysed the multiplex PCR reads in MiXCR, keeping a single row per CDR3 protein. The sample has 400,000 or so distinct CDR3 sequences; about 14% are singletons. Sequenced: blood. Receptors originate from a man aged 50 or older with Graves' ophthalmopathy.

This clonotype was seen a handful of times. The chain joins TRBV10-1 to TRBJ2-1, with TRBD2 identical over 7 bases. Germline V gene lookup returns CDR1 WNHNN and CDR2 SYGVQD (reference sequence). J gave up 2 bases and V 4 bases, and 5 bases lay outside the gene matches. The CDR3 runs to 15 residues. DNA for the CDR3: TGCGCCAGCAGTGGTGGCGGGAGCCCCTACAATGAGCAGTTCTTC. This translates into CASSGGGSPYNEQFF.

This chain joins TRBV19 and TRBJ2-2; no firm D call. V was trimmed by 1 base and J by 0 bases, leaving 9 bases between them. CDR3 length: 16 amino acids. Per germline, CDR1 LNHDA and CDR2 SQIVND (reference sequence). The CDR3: CASSIGGGANTGELFF. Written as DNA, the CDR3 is TGTGCCAGTAGTATAGGCGGCGGAGCGAACACCGGGGAGCTGTTTTTT.

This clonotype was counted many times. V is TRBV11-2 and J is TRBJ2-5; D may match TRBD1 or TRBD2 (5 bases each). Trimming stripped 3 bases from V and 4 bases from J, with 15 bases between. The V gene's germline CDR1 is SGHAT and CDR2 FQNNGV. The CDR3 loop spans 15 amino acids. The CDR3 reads CASSFSDGTRETQYF. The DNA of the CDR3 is TGTGCCAGCAGCTTTAGTGACGGGACGCGAGAGACCCAGTACTTC.

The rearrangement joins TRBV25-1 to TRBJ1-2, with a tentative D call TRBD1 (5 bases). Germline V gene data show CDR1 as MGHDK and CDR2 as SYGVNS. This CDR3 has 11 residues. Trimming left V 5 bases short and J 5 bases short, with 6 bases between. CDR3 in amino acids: CASSKGYGYTF. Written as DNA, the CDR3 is TGTGCCAGCAGTAAGGGGTATGGCTACACCTTC.

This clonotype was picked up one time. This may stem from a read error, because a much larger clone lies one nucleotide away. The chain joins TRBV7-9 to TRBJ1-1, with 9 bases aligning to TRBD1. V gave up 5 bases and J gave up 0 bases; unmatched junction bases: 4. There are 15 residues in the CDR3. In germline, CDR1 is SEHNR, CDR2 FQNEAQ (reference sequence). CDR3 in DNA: TGTGCCAGCAGCATTAGACAGGGGGTGAACACTGAAGCTTTCTTT. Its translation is CASSIRQGVNTEAFF.

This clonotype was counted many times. This CDR3 reads CASSPGSPSEAFF. Here the CDR3 DNA reads TGTGCCAGCAGTCCGGGCTCCCCATCCGAAGCTTTCTTT. The rearrangement joins TRBV12-3 or TRBV12-4 to TRBJ1-1, with D uncertain. The CDR3 sequence is 13 residues long. V lost 5 bases and J 8 bases, leaving 15 bases between the germline ends.

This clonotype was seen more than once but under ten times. CDR3 region: CASSFGRTNYGYTF. The DNA of the CDR3 is TGTGCCAGCAGTTTTGGACGGACCAACTATGGCTACACCTTC. The gene calls are TRBV28 and TRBJ1-2; D gene uncertain. The CDR3 consists of 14 residues. Germline assignment: CDR1 MDHEN and CDR2 SYDVKM. Trimming pared 3 bases from V and 2 bases from J, leaving 10 bases between.

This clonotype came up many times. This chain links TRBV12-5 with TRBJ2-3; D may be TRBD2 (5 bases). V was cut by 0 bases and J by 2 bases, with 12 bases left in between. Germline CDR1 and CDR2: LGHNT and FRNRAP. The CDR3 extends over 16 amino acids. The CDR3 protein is CASGLVSGTHTDTQYF. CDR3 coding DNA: TGTGCTAGTGGTTTGGTGTCGGGAACTCACACAGATACGCAGTATTTT.

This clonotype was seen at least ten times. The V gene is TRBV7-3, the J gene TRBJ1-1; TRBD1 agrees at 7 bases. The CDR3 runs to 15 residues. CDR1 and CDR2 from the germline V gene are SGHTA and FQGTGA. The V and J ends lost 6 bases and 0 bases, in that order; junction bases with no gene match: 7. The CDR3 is CASRLPGQMNTEAFF. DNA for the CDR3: TGTGCCAGCAGGTTACCGGGACAGATGAACACTGAAGCTTTCTTT. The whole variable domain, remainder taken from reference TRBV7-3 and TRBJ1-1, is GAGVSQTPSNKVTEKGKYVELRCDPISGHTALYWYRQSLGQGPEFLIYFQGTGAADDSGLPNDRFFAVRPEGSVSTLKIQRTERGDSAVYLCASRLPGQMNTEAFFGQGTRLTVV.

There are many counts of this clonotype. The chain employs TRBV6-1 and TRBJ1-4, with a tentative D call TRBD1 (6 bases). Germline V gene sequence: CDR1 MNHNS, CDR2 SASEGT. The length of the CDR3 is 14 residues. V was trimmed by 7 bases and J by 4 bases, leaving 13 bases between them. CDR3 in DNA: TGTGCCAGCAAAACAGGGCTCCTTAATGAAAAACTGTTTTTT. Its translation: CASKTGLLNEKLFF.

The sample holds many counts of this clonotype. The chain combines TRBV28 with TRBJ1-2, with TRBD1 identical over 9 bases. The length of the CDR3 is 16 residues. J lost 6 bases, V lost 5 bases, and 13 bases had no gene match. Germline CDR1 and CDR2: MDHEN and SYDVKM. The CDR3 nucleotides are TGTGCCAGCAGTCCGCCGTGGGGACAGGGAATAAATGGCTACACCTTC. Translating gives CASSPPWGQGINGYTF.

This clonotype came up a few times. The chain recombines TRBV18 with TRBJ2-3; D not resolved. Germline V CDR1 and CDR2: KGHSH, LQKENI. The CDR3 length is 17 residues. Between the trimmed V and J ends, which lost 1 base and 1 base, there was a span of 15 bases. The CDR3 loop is CASSPLVATDRTDTQYF. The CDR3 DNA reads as TGTGCCAGCTCACCACTTGTGGCCACCGATCGCACAGATACGCAGTATTTT.

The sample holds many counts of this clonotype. CDR3 in DNA: TGCGCCAGCAGCTTGGAGTCTAGCAACAATGAGCAGTTCTTC. Translated, it gives CASSLESSNNEQFF. V gene TRBV5-1 combines with J gene TRBJ2-1; the D gene is possibly TRBD2 (5 bases). There are 14 residues in the CDR3. Trimming cost V 0 bases and J 5 bases, with 9 bases left between them. Germline lookup yields CDR1 SGHRS and CDR2 YFSETQ.

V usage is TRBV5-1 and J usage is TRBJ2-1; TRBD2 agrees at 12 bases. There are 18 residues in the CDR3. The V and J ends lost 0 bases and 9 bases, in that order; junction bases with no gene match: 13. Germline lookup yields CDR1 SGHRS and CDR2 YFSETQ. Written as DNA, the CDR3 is TGCGCCAGCAGCTTGGACTATTCTAGCGGGAGGGCCTCGGGTGAGCAGTTCTTC. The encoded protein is CASSLDYSSGRASGEQFF.

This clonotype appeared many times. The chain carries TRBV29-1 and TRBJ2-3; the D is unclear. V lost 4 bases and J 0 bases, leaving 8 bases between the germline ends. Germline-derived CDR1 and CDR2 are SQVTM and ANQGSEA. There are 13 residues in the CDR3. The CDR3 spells CSVVSSSTDTQYF. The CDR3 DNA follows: TGCAGCGTTGTTAGCAGCAGCACAGATACGCAGTATTTT.

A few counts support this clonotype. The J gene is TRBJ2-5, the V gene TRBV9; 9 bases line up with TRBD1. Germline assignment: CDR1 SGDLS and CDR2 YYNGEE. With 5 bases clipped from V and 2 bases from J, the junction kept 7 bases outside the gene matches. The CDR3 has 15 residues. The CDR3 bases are TGTGCCAGCAGTGCCGGGACAGGGAGTCAAGAGACCCAGTACTTC. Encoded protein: CASSAGTGSQETQYF.

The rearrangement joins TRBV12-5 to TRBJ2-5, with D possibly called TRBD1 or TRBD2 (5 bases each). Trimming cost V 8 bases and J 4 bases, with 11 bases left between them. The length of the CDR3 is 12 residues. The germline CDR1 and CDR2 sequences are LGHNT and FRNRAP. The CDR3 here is CASLGVGETQYF. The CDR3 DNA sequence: TGTGCTAGTTTGGGGGTTGGAGAGACCCAGTACTTC.

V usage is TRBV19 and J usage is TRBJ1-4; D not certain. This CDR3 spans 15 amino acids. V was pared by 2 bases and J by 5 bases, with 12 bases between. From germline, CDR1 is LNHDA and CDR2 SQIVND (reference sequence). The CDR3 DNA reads TGTGCCAGTAGTATATCACAGACCAGAAATGAAAAACTGTTTTTT. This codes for CASSISQTRNEKLFF.